This T cell receptor beta chain came from a study of molecular identifiers for immune sequencing clone quantification (dated by TCRdb to the late 2010s). At the level of the whole study: For a replicate experiment, RNA from 20,000 or 100,000 naive CD8 T cells was divided into five aliquots, of which four were sequenced. CD8 T cells were used in a methods study to benchmark molecular-identifier clustering-based TCR repertoire sequencing (MIDCIRS) and TCR RNA copy counting.

Library method: PCR. The reads were generated on a NextSeq 500. Bulk TCR libraries were generated as previously described, with the TCR primers listed in Table S5 used. Purification of total RNA was performed with the Qiagen AllPrep DNA/RNA kit. Before any analysis, reads coming from multiple sequencing runs of the same library were combined into one pool. The original methods were these. Reads were retained only if the reads had an exact TCR constant sequence, and the retained reads were trimmed to 150 nt and grouped according to their 12-nt molecular barcodes. Reads within each barcode group were sub-clustered using a 15% Levenshtein threshold, and quality-weighted consensus sequences were constructed for each RNA molecule. Non-functional sequences were excluded, and lower-count sequences lying one edit away from another sequence were also excluded. Barcode sub-clusters with fewer than 20% of the maximum read count were removed, based on fitting two negative binomial distributions. TCRdb trimmed the raw reads at Q25, called clones with MiXCR and kept productive beta chains. Rows with a matching CDR3 protein are joined into one entry that keeps the most common DNA and genes. The V and J calls were not made by the authors but by TCRdb's processing. In this sample the table shows 79,000 or so distinct CDR3 sequences, around a quarter of which occur a single time. The ten largest clones take up about 0.8% of the sample.

This clonotype was seen just once. It has no known antigen specificity. No much larger clone is present one base from it, and per-base qualities are unavailable. A lone read offers only weak evidence. Here is what the overall study found, with its caveats: When barcode sub-clustering was omitted, TCR diversity was inflated by chimeric consensus sequences, with chimeras reaching as high as 47%. Identical TCR molecules sharing a barcode could cause highly expanded clone sizes to be underestimated. Modeling estimated 2.5 to 3.5 recovered TCR RNA copies per cell, compared with about ten by digital PCR, which implies about 30% capture efficiency. The naive libraries included spiked-in Jurkat TCR RNA (roughly ten copies' worth), and this Jurkat TCR RNA is not part of the donor repertoire. A single cell's worth of spiked-in Jurkat TCR RNA was reported detectable even among around 970,000 naive CD8 T cells. In CMV-specific effector cells, clones with more than 20 RNA copies accounted for over 99% of molecules, whereas in naive cells such clones accounted for under 1%.

Naive CD8 T cell libraries were made from around 18,000 to 910,000 sorted cells using 10%, 30% or 50% of purified RNA. Naive CD8 T cells, defined as CD8+CD4-CCR7+CD45RA+, were FACS-sorted into RLT Plus buffer on a BD FACSAria II. Roughly ten TCR copies' worth of Jurkat RNA were spiked into roughly 19,000-1,000,000 naive CD8 T cell samples to test detection sensitivity. CD8 T cells were enriched with RosetteSep CD8+ T Cell Enrichment Cocktail and Ficoll-Paque, followed by ACK red cell lysis. The CDR3 contains 15 residues, cysteine and phenylalanine counted. CDR3 DNA only is kept here, 45 bases in frame from base 1. Cut back by 5 bases and 2 bases, the V and J ends lie 15 bases apart.

This sequence originates from a human donor in good health. Some libraries in this study had Jurkat cell RNA spiked in. The sample comprised naive CD8+ T cells from blood, with Jurkat cell RNA spiked in. The intended sense of this specimen's cell subset or site label: FACS-sorted CD8+CD4-CCR7+CD45RA+ naive T cells. The chain uses TRBV12-3 or TRBV12-4 and TRBJ1-2, with no confident D gene call. The CDR3 region reads CASSRYGEKNYGYTF. In nucleotide form, the sequence is TGTGCCAGCAGTAGATACGGGGAAAAGAACTATGGCTACACCTTC.